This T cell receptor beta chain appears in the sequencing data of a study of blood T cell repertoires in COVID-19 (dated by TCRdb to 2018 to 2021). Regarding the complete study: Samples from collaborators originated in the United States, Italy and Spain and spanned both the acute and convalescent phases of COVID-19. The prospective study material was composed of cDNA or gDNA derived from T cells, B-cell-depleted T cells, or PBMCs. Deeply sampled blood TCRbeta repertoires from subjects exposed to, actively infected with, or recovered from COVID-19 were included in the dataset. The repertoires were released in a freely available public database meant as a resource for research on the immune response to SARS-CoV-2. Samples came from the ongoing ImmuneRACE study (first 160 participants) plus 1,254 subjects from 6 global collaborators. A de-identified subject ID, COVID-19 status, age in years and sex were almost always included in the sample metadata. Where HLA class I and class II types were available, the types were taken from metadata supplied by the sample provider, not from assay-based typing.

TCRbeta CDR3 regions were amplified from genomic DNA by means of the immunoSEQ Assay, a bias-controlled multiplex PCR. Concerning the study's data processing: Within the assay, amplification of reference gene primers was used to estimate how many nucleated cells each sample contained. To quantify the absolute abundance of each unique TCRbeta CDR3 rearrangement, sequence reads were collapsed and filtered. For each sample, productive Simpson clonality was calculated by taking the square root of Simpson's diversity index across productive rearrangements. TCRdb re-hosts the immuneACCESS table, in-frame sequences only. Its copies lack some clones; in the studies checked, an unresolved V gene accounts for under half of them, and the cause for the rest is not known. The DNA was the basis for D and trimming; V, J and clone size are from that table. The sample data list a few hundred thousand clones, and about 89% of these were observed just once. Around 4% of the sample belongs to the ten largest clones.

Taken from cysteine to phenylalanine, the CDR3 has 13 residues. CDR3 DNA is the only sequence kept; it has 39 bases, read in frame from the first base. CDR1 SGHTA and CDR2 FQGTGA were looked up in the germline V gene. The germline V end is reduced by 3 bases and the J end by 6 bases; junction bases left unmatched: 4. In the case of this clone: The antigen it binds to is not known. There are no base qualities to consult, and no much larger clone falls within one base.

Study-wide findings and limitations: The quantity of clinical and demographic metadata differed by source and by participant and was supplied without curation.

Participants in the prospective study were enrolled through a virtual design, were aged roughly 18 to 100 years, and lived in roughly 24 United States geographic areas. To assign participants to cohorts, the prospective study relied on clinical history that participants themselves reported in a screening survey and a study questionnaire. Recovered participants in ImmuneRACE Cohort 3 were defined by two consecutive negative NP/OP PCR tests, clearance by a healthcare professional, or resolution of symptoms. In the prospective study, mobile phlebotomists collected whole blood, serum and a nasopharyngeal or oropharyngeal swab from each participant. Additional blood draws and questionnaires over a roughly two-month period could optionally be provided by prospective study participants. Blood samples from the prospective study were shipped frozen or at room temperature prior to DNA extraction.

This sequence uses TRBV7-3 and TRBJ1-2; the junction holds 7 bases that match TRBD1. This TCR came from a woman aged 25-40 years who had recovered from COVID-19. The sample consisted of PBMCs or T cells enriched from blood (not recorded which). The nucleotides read TGTGCCAGCAGCTTGACAGGGATCAATGGCTACACCTTC. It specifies CASSLTGINGYTF.